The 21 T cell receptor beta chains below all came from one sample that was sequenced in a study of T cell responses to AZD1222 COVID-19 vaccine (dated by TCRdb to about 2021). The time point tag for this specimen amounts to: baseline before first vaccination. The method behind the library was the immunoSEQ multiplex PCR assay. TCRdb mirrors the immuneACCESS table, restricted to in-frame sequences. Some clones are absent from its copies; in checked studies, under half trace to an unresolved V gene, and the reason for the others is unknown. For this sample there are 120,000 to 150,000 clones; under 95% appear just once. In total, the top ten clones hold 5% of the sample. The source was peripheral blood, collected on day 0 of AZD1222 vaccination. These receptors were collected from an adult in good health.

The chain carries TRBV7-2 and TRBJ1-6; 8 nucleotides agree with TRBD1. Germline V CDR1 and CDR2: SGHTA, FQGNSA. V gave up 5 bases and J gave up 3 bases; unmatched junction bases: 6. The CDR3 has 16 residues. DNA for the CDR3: TGTGCCAGCAGCACCCGACAGGGGTTCTATAATTCACCCCTCCACTTT. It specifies CASSTRQGFYNSPLHF.

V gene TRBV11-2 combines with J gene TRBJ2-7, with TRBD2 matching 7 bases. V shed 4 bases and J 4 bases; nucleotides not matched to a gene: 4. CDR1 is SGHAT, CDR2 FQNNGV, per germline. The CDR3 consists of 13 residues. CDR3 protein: CASSWGGTYEQYF. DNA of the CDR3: TGTGCCAGCAGCTGGGGGGGGACTTACGAGCAGTACTTC.

CDR3 bases: TGTGCCAGCAGTGAAGGGGGGACAGGGCTAAAACTGTTTTTT. Translating gives CASSEGGTGLKLFF. This chain uses TRBV6-1 with TRBJ1-4, with 9 bases lining up with TRBD1. Germline lookup yields CDR1 MNHNS and CDR2 SASEGT. The CDR3 length is 14 residues. The V and J ends lost 1 base and 10 bases, in that order; junction bases with no gene match: 4.

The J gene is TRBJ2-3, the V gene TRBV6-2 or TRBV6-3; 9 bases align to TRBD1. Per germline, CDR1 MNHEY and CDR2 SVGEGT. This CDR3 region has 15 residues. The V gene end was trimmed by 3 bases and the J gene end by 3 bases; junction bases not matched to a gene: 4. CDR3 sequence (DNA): TGTGCCAGCAGTTATGGGACAGGGCGGACAGATACGCAGTATTTT. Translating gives CASSYGTGRTDTQYF.

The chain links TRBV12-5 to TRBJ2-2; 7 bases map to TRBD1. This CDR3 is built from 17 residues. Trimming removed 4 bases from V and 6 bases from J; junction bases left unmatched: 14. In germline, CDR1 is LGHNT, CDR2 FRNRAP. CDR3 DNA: TGTGCTAGTGGTTGGATCCTCGGACAGGCCCAAGCCGGGGAGCTGTTTTTT. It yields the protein CASGWILGQAQAGELFF.

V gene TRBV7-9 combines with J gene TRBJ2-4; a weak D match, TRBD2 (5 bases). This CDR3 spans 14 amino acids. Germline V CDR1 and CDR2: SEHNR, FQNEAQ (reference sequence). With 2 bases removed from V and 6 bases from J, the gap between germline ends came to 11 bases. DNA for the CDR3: TGTGCCAGCAGCTTAACGGGGAGTTTAAACATTCAGTACTTC. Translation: CASSLTGSLNIQYF.

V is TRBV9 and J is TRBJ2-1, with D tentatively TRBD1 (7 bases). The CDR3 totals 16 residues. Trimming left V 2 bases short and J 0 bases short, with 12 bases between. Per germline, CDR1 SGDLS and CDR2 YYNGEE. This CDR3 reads CASSVQGGDSYNEQFF. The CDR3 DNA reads TGTGCCAGCAGCGTCCAGGGGGGAGACTCCTACAATGAGCAGTTCTTC.

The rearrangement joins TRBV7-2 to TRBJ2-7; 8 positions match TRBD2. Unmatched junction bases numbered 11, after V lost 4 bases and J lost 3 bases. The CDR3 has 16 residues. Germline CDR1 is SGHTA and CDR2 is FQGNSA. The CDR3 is CASSSRRTSSYYEQYF. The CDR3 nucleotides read TGTGCCAGCAGCTCTCGGAGGACTAGCAGTTACTACGAGCAGTACTTC.

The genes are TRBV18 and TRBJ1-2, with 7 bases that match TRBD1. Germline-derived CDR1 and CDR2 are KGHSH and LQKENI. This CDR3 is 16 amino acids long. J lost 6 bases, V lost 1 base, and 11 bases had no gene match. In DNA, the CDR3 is TGTGCCAGCTCACCACGGTATGCTTGGGACAGCGATGGCTACACCTTC. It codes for CASSPRYAWDSDGYTF.

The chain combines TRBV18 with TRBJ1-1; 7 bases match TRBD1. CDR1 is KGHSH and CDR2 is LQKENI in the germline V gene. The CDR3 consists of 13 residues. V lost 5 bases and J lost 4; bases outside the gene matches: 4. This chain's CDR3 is CASSSRTGTEAFF. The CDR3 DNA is TGTGCCAGCTCATCCAGGACAGGCACTGAAGCTTTCTTT.

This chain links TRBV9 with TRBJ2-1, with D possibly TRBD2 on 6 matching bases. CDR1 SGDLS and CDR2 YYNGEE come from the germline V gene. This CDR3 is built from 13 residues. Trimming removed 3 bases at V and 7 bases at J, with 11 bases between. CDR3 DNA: TGTGCCAGCAGCGCGGGGACTCCGAATGAGCAGTTCTTC. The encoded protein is CASSAGTPNEQFF.

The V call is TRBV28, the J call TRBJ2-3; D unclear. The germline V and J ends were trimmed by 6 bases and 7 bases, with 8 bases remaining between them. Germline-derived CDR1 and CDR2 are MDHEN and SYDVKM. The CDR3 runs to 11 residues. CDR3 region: CASSQMNTQYF. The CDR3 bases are TGTGCCAGCAGCCAAATGAATACGCAGTATTTT. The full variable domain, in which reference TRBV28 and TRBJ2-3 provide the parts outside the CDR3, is DVKVTQSSRYLVKRTGEKVFLECVQDMDHENMFWYRQDPGLGLRLIYFSYDVKMKEKGDIPEGYSVSREKKERFSLILESASTNQTSMYLCASSQMNTQYFGPGTRLTVL.

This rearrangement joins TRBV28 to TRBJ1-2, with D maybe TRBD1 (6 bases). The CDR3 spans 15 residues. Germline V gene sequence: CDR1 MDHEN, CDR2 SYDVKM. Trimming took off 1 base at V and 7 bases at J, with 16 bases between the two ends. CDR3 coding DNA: TGTGCCAGCAGTTTATCCCGACGGGGGGCGGGTGGCTACACCTTC. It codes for CASSLSRRGAGGYTF.

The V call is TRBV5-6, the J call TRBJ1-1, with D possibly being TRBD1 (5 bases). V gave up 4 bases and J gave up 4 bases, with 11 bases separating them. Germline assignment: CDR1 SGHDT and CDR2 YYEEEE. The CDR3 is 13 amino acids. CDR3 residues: CASSAGPGTEAFF. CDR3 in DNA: TGTGCCAGCAGCGCAGGGCCGGGCACTGAAGCTTTCTTT.

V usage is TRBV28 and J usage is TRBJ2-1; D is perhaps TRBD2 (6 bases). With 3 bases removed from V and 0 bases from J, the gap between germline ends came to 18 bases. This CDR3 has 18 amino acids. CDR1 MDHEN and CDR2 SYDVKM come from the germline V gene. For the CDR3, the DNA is TGTGCCAGCAGTTTCCCCACTAGAAGCGGGTTCTCCTACAATGAGCAGTTCTTC. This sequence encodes CASSFPTRSGFSYNEQFF.

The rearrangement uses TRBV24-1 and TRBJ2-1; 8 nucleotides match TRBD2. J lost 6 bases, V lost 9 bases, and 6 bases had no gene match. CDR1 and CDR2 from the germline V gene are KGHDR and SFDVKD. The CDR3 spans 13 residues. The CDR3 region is CATGTSISNEQFF. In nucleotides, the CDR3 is TGTGCCACCGGGACTAGTATTTCCAATGAGCAGTTCTTC.

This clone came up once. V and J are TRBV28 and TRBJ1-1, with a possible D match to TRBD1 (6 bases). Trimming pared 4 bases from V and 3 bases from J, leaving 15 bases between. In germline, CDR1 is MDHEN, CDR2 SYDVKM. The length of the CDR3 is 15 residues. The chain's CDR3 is CASSSLRGRYTEAFF. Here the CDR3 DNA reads TGTGCCAGCAGTTCCCTTCGGGGGCGATACACTGAAGCTTTCTTT.

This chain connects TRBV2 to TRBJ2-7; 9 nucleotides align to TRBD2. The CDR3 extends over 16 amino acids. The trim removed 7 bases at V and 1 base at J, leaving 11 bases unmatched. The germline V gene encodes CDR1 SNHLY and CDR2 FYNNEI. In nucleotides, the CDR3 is TGTGCCAGCACTCCGGAGGGCGGGAGGGTTTCCTACGAGCAGTACTTC. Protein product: CASTPEGGRVSYEQYF.

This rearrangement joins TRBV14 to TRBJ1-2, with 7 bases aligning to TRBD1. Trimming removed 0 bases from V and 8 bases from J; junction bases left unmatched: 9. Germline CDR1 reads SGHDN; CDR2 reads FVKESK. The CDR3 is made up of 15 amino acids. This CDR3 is CASSQDSMGQRGYTF. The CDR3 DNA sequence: TGTGCCAGCAGCCAAGATTCTATGGGACAGAGAGGCTACACCTTC.

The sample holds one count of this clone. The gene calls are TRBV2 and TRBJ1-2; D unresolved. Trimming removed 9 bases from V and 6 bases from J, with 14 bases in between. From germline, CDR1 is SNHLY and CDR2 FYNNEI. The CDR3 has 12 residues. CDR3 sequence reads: CARDKTVDGYTF. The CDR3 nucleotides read TGTGCCAGAGACAAGACCGTTGATGGCTACACCTTC.

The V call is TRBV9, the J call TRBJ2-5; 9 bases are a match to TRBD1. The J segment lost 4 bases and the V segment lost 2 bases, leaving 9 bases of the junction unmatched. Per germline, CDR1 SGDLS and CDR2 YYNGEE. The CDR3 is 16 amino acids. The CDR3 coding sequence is TGTGCCAGCAGCGTGATCCCGACAGGGGGTTTAGAGACCCAGTACTTC. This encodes CASSVIPTGGLETQYF.